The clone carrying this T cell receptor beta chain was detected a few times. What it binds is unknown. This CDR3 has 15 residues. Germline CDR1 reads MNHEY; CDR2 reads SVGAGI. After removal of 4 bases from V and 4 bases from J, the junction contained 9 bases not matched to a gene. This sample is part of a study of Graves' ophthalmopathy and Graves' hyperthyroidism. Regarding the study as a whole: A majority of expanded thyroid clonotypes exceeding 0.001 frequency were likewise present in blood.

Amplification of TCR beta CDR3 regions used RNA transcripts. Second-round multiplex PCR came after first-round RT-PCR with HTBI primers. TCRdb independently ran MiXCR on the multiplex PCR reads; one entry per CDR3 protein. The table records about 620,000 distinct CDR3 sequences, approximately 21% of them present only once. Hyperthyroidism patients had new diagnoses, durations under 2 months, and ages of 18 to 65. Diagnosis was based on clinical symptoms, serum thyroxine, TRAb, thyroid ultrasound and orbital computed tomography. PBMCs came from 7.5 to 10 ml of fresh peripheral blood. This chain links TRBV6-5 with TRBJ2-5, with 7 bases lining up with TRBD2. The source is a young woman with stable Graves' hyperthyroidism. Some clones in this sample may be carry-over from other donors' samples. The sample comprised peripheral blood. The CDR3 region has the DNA TGTGCCAGCAGTTCCTCGGACTCGGGGGGAGAGACCCAGTACTTC. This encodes CASSSSDSGGETQYF.